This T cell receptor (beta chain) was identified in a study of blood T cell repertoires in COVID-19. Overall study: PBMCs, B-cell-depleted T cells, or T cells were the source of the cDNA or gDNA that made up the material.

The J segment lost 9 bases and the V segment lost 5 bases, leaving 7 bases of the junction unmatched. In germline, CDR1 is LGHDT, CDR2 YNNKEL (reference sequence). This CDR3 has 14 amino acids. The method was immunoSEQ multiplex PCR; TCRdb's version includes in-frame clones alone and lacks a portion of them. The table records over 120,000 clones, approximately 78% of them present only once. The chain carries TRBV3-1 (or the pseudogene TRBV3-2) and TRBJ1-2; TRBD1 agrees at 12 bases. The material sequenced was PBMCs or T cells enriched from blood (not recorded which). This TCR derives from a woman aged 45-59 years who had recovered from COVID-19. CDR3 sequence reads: CASSSGTGGLSYTF. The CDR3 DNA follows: TGTGCCAGCAGCTCCGGGACAGGGGGCCTAAGCTACACCTTC.